Listed here are 19 T cell receptor beta chains from one sample, sequenced in a study of blood T cell repertoires in COVID-19 (TCRdb year 2020). The protocol used for the library was the immunoSEQ multiplex PCR assay. TCRdb took this table from immuneACCESS and kept in-frame rearrangements with V and J called. Such tables lack part of the clones; where checked against another copy, unresolved V genes explain under half of the gap, and the rest is unexplained. This sample lists around 78,000 clones; 86% were detected once. Approximately 1.9% of the sample is held by the ten biggest clonotypes. The sequenced material came from peripheral blood. Source of these receptors: a woman aged 60-75 years with acute or convalescent COVID-19.

The V call is TRBV4-2, the J call TRBJ2-4; TRBD1 is a possible D gene (6 bases). V gave up 0 bases and J gave up 1 base, with 10 bases separating them. The CDR3 has 16 amino acids. The germline CDR1 and CDR2 sequences are LGHNA and YNFKEQ. CDR3 in DNA: TGTGCCAGCAGCCAAGAGCCAGGGGACGCCAAAAACATTCAGTACTTC. Encoded protein: CASSQEPGDAKNIQYF.

The gene calls are TRBV12-5 and TRBJ1-1; D gene uncertain. Trimming shortened V by 6 bases and J by 0 bases, and 14 bases separated the two germline ends. CDR1 is LGHNT, CDR2 FRNRAP, per germline. The CDR3 runs to 15 residues. This CDR3 reads CASGPLRDMNTEAFF. The CDR3 region has the DNA TGTGCTAGTGGCCCTCTCAGAGACATGAACACTGAAGCTTTCTTT.

The DNA of the CDR3 is TGTGCCAGCAGTGCGGACATTTATGGCTACACCTTC. This gives the protein CASSADIYGYTF. The chain joins TRBV2 to TRBJ1-2; weak D call: TRBD1 (5 bases). Germline CDR1 is SNHLY and CDR2 is FYNNEI. V dropped 4 bases and J dropped 5 bases, with 8 bases sitting between them. This CDR3 contains 12 residues.

CDR3 DNA: TGTGCCAGCAGTGATGACAGGGGAAACACTGAAGCTTTCTTT. This gives the protein CASSDDRGNTEAFF. This rearrangement joins TRBV2 to TRBJ1-1; 8 bases align to TRBD1. The length of the CDR3 is 14 residues. Germline CDR1 reads SNHLY; CDR2 reads FYNNEI. After removal of 3 bases from V and 2 bases from J, the junction contained 2 bases not matched to a gene.

The genes are TRBV6-2 or TRBV6-3 and TRBJ1-6; 8 bases agree with TRBD1. After removal of 4 bases from V and 7 bases from J, the junction contained 6 bases not matched to a gene. The CDR3 contains 15 residues. Germline V CDR1 and CDR2: MNHEY, SVGEGT. The CDR3 protein is CASSCKGQVNSPLHF. The CDR3 coding sequence is TGTGCCAGCAGTTGTAAGGGACAGGTAAATTCACCCCTCCACTTT.

V gene TRBV6-6 combines with J gene TRBJ1-5, with a tentative D call TRBD1 (5 bases). V was pared by 7 bases and J by 9 bases, with 19 bases between. Germline CDR1 is MNHNY and CDR2 is SVGAGI (reference sequence). The CDR3 extends over 14 amino acids. The CDR3 bases are TGTGCCAGCACGGGGGAGGGGTCCTTCGGGCCCCAGCATTTT. Translation gives CASTGEGSFGPQHF.

CDR3 in amino acids: CASSSRTATEGSPLHF. Here the CDR3 DNA reads TGTGCCAGCTCATCTCGGACAGCAACTGAGGGTTCACCCCTCCACTTT. The chain uses TRBV18 and TRBJ1-6; possible D gene TRBD1, 6 bases. The CDR3 loop spans 16 amino acids. Trimming took off 5 bases at V and 9 bases at J, with 20 bases between the two ends. Germline V gives CDR1 KGHSH, CDR2 LQKENI.

This clone was counted a few times. The CDR3 sequence: CASLSVSTGVLNYGYTF. DNA of the CDR3: TGTGCCAGCCTTAGTGTCTCCACAGGGGTCCTTAACTATGGCTACACCTTC. J is TRBJ1-2 and V is TRBV28; 7 bases align to TRBD1. In germline, CDR1 is MDHEN, CDR2 SYDVKM. Unmatched junction bases numbered 16, after V lost 8 bases and J lost 1 base. This CDR3 is built from 17 residues.

This chain connects TRBV6-2 or TRBV6-3 to TRBJ2-7; the D gene is possibly TRBD1 (6 bases). Germline V lookup: CDR1 MNHEY, CDR2 SVGEGT. The V end was cut by 5 bases, the J end by 4 bases, with 15 bases between. This CDR3 has 14 amino acids. The CDR3 DNA reads as TGTGCCAGCAGTCGGCAGGGGACGGGGTACGAGCAGTACTTC. Translation: CASSRQGTGYEQYF.

The J gene is TRBJ1-2, the V gene TRBV25-1; D is possibly TRBD1 (5 bases). V was clipped by 3 bases and J by 8 bases, with 16 bases between them. In germline, CDR1 is MGHDK, CDR2 SYGVNS. The CDR3 is 14 residues long. CDR3 DNA sequence: TGTGCCAGCAGTGAGGGATATGGGGCGGACGGCTACACCTTC. Its translation: CASSEGYGADGYTF.

The DNA for the CDR3 is TGTGCCAGCAGCTTAGACGGGAGCTCTGGAAACACCATATATTTT. This translates into CASSLDGSSGNTIYF. The rearrangement joins TRBV7-2 to TRBJ1-3; unclear D gene. Germline V gene sequence: CDR1 SGHTA, CDR2 FQGNSA. The CDR3 is 15 amino acids. Between the trimmed V and J ends, which lost 1 base and 0 bases, there was a span of 7 bases.

The chain recombines TRBV7-2 with TRBJ1-1; D remains ambiguous. V was trimmed by 1 base and J by 3 bases, leaving 9 bases between them. The CDR3 is made up of 14 amino acids. CDR1 is SGHTA and CDR2 is FQGNSA in the germline V gene. The CDR3 reads CASSLVSMDTEAFF. The CDR3 DNA is TGTGCCAGCAGCTTAGTCAGTATGGACACTGAAGCTTTCTTT. The whole variable domain, remainder taken from reference TRBV7-2 and TRBJ1-1, is GAGVSQSPSNKVTEKGKDVELRCDPISGHTALYWYRQSLGQGLEFLIYFQGNSAPDKSGLPSDRFSAERTGGSVSTLTIQRTQQEDSAVYLCASSLVSMDTEAFFGQGTRLTVV.

CDR3 region: CAWSVLEGYTF. In nucleotides, the CDR3 is TGTGCCTGGAGTGTACTTGAGGGCTACACCTTC. The chain carries TRBV30 and TRBJ1-2; D remains unclear. In germline, CDR1 is GTSNPN, CDR2 SVGIG (reference sequence). V lost 0 bases and J lost 8, with 7 bases in between. The CDR3 length is 11 residues. The entire variable domain, with the rest obtained from reference TRBV30 and TRBJ1-2, is as follows: SQTIHQWPATLVQPVGSPLSLECTVEGTSNPNLYWYRQAAGRGLQLLFYSVGIGQISSEVPQNLSASRPQDRQFILSSKKLLLSDSGFYLCAWSVLEGYTFGSGTRLTVV.

This clone was detected only a few times. The rearrangement joins TRBV12-3 or TRBV12-4 to TRBJ2-1; 7 bases match TRBD1. V lost 6 bases to trimming and J lost 9 bases; unmatched junction nucleotides: 8. The CDR3 has 13 amino acids. CDR3 region: CASSSLRDSEQFF. In DNA form, the CDR3 reads TGTGCCAGCAGCTCATTAAGGGACAGTGAGCAGTTCTTC.

The V and J genes are TRBV7-6 and TRBJ2-1, with 8 bases matching TRBD1. Germline values: CDR1 SGHVS, CDR2 FNYEAQ. CDR3 length: 18 residues. V shed 5 bases, J shed 2 bases, and the junction held 14 bases outside the gene matches. The CDR3 DNA is TGTGCCAGCAGCCGATATTCCCGGGGACAGGCTACCTACAATGAGCAGTTCTTC. Protein: CASSRYSRGQATYNEQFF.

The chain couples TRBV28 to TRBJ2-7, with D maybe TRBD2 (6 bases). CDR3 length: 15 amino acids. Between the trimmed V and J ends, which lost 3 bases and 2 bases, there was a span of 14 bases. Germline CDR1 MDHEN, CDR2 SYDVKM. In nucleotides, the CDR3 is TGTGCCAGCAGTTTTTTGGCTAGCGAGGCCTACGAGCAGTACTTC. This sequence encodes CASSFLASEAYEQYF.

The CDR3 region has the DNA TGTGCCAGTAGTATGACCCAACTAGCGAGCTACAATGAGCAGTTCTTC. Encoded protein: CASSMTQLASYNEQFF. The chain links TRBV19 to TRBJ2-1, with 7 positions matching TRBD2. CDR3 size: 16 residues. Germline lookup yields CDR1 LNHDA and CDR2 SQIVND (reference sequence). Trimming removed 3 bases from V and 3 bases from J; junction bases left unmatched: 8.

In its sample, this clone was seen once. The rearrangement uses TRBV5-5 and TRBJ1-5; TRBD1 agrees at 8 bases. V dropped 4 bases and J dropped 5; count of bases not matched to a gene: 8. There are 15 residues in the CDR3. Germline-derived CDR1 and CDR2 are SGHKS and YYEKEE (reference sequence). CDR3 sequence reads: CASSATGGQYQPQHF. The CDR3 nucleotides are TGTGCCAGCAGCGCCACAGGGGGGCAGTATCAGCCCCAGCATTTT.

This chain links TRBV10-3 with TRBJ2-2; 14 bases agree with TRBD2. V shed 6 bases and J 7 bases; nucleotides not matched to a gene: 10. This CDR3 contains 17 residues. CDR1 ENHRY and CDR2 SYGVKD come from the germline V gene. DNA for the CDR3: TGTGCCATCAGATTCGGGACTAGCGGGAGTTCGGTCGGGGAGCTGTTTTTT. Amino acids: CAIRFGTSGSSVGELFF.